Listed here are 32 T cell receptor beta chains from one sample, sequenced in a study of blood T cell repertoires in COVID-19. Libraries were prepared by immunoSEQ multiplex PCR; TCRdb keeps only in-frame clonotypes and omits some of them. This table has 350,000 to 400,000 clones, 80% to 90% appearing once. The sequenced material came from PBMCs or T cells enriched from blood (not recorded which). The receptors were sampled from a man between 18 and 35 years old who had recovered from COVID-19.

This chain links TRBV5-1 with TRBJ1-2; TRBD1 matches at 7 bases. In germline, CDR1 is SGHRS, CDR2 YFSETQ. J gave up 8 bases and V 7 bases, and 11 bases lay outside the gene matches. This CDR3 has 13 amino acids. Here the CDR3 reads CASFAQGTEGYTF. In DNA, the CDR3 is TGCGCCAGCTTCGCACAGGGGACGGAAGGCTACACCTTC.

The chain uses TRBV7-6 and TRBJ2-2; weak D call: TRBD2 (6 bases). Germline V gene sequence: CDR1 SGHVS, CDR2 FNYEAQ. The CDR3 is made up of 17 amino acids. The V gene lost 4 bases and the J gene lost 1 base, with 16 bases spanning the gap. CDR3: CASSSNPDGGNTGELFF. CDR3 coding DNA: TGTGCCAGCAGCTCAAACCCCGACGGGGGGAACACCGGGGAGCTGTTTTTT. The full variable domain, in which reference TRBV7-6 and TRBJ2-2 provide the parts outside the CDR3, is GAGVSQSPRYKVTKRGQDVALRCDPISGHVSLYWYRQALGQGPEFLTYFNYEAQQDKSGLPNDRFSAERPEGSISTLTIQRTEQRDSAMYRCASSSNPDGGNTGELFFGEGSRLTVL.

The chain carries TRBV5-1 and TRBJ1-5; D gene unclear. There are 14 residues in the CDR3. V dropped 0 bases and J dropped 4 bases, with 8 bases sitting between them. From germline, CDR1 is SGHRS and CDR2 YFSETQ. In DNA, the CDR3 is TGCGCCAGCAGCTTGGGGTCACAGAATCAGCCCCAGCATTTT. It is translated as CASSLGSQNQPQHF.

The V and J genes are TRBV19 and TRBJ2-2; 7 nucleotides align to TRBD2. The V and J ends lost 5 bases and 6 bases, in that order; junction bases with no gene match: 6. The CDR3 is 14 residues long. Germline CDR1 is LNHDA and CDR2 is SQIVND (reference sequence). In DNA, the CDR3 is TGTGCCAGTAGTCCCCGGGGAGGGTCCGGGGAGCTGTTTTTT. Its translation: CASSPRGGSGELFF.

The V gene is TRBV6-5, the J gene TRBJ1-2; D is possibly TRBD1 (6 bases). Trimming pared 6 bases from V and 4 bases from J, leaving 12 bases between. The CDR3 has 13 residues. CDR1 and CDR2 from the germline V gene are MNHEY and SVGAGI. The CDR3 spells CASSPQGRYGYTF. CDR3 nucleotide sequence: TGTGCCAGCAGCCCACAGGGACGCTATGGCTACACCTTC.

This rearrangement joins TRBV4-1 to TRBJ1-4; 8 nucleotides match TRBD1. After removal of 0 bases from V and 8 bases from J, the junction contained 8 bases not matched to a gene. CDR1 and CDR2 (germline): MGHRA, YSYEKL. The CDR3 sequence is 16 residues long. The CDR3 DNA reads as TGCGCCAGCAGCCAAGATTCCCCAGGGGGCCGGGAAAAACTGTTTTTT. It is translated as CASSQDSPGGREKLFF.

J is TRBJ2-4 and V is TRBV30; perhaps TRBD2 as D (5 bases). The V end lost 7 bases, the J end lost 7 bases, and 17 bases lay between the germline ends. The CDR3 has 13 residues. Germline V gene data show CDR1 as GTSNPN and CDR2 as SVGIG (reference sequence). The CDR3 nucleotides read TGTGCCTCGGCCGAGGGTGTAGCTAACATTCAGTACTTC. It encodes CASAEGVANIQYF. Variable domain in full (rest from reference TRBV30 and TRBJ2-4): SQTIHQWPATLVQPVGSPLSLECTVEGTSNPNLYWYRQAAGRGLQLLFYSVGIGQISSEVPQNLSASRPQDRQFILSSKKLLLSDSGFYLCASAEGVANIQYFGAGTRLSVL.

The rearrangement uses TRBV7-8 and TRBJ2-5, with 9 bases aligning to TRBD2. Looked up from germline, CDR1 is SGHVS and CDR2 is FQNEAQ. V was pared by 1 base and J by 4 bases, with 7 bases of the junction left unmatched. The CDR3 is made up of 16 amino acids. The CDR3 bases are TGTGCCAGCAGCTTAGTAGGTAGCGGGAGAGGAGAGACCCAGTACTTC. It specifies CASSLVGSGRGETQYF. The whole variable domain, filled in from reference TRBV7-8 and TRBJ2-5, reads GAGVSQSPRYKVAKRGQDVALRCDPISGHVSLFWYQQALGQGPEFLTYFQNEAQLDKSGLPSDRFFAERPEGSVSTLKIQRTQQEDSAVYLCASSLVGSGRGETQYFGPGTRLLVL.

The gene calls are TRBV29-1 and TRBJ1-6, with D maybe TRBD1 (6 bases). Between the trimmed V and J ends, which lost 7 bases and 0 bases, there was a span of 13 bases. The CDR3 is made up of 15 amino acids. In germline, CDR1 is SQVTM, CDR2 ANQGSEA. CDR3 sequence: CSASQGSSYNSPLHF. CDR3 DNA: TGCAGCGCTTCCCAGGGGAGCTCCTATAATTCACCCCTCCACTTT.

The chain joins TRBV10-3 to TRBJ1-1; D remains unclear. The V gene's germline CDR1 is ENHRY and CDR2 SYGVKD. Trimming removed 2 bases from V and 10 bases from J, with 8 bases in between. The length of the CDR3 is 11 residues. For the CDR3, the DNA is TGTGCCATCAGTGAGAGTGGCGGAGCTTTCTTT. This translates into CAISESGGAFF.

The V gene is TRBV28, the J gene TRBJ2-4, with 9 bases that match TRBD1. The germline gives CDR1 MDHEN, CDR2 SYDVKM. Trimming at V came to 5 bases and at J to 4 bases, leaving 12 bases not matched to a gene. The CDR3 is 17 residues long. In nucleotides, the CDR3 is TGTGCCAGCAGTCACCAACAGGGGGCACGGACTAAAAACATTCAGTACTTC. It codes for CASSHQQGARTKNIQYF.

This chain connects TRBV19 to TRBJ2-1; TRBD1 aligns across 10 bases. V lost 4 bases and J lost 3; bases outside the gene matches: 6. Germline V gene lookup returns CDR1 LNHDA and CDR2 SQIVND (reference sequence). The CDR3 has 16 amino acids. The CDR3 DNA sequence: TGTGCCAGTAGTAACACCGGGACAGGGGTCTACAATGAGCAGTTCTTC. Residues: CASSNTGTGVYNEQFF.

This chain uses TRBV5-4 with TRBJ2-1, with 10 bases lining up with TRBD2. With 4 bases clipped from V and 3 bases from J, the junction kept 7 bases outside the gene matches. This CDR3 spans 16 amino acids. Per germline, CDR1 SGHNT and CDR2 YYREEE (reference sequence). The CDR3 reads CASSDTGTSVYNEQFF. DNA of the CDR3: TGTGCCAGCAGCGATACCGGGACTAGCGTCTACAATGAGCAGTTCTTC.

This clone came up a few times. The CDR3 DNA sequence: TGTGCCAGCAGCCCTGGACTAGCGGGAGGGCCGGGTAATGAGCAGTTCTTC. Translated: CASSPGLAGGPGNEQFF. This chain connects TRBV6-2 or TRBV6-3 to TRBJ2-1; 15 bases agree with TRBD2. With V trimmed by 6 bases and J by 7 bases, 10 bases remained unmatched. This CDR3 is 17 amino acids long. Germline values: CDR1 MNHEY, CDR2 SVGEGT.

This chain links TRBV5-4 with TRBJ2-7; TRBD2 is a possible D gene (6 bases). From germline, CDR1 is SGHNT and CDR2 YYREEE (reference sequence). Trimming shortened V by 6 bases and J by 0 bases, and 16 bases separated the two germline ends. The CDR3 length is 15 residues. The CDR3 nucleotides read TGTGCCAGCAACACTGGAGGGCGGGGCTCCTACGAGCAGTACTTC. Amino acid sequence: CASNTGGRGSYEQYF.

This clone was seen a handful of times. The J gene is TRBJ1-2, the V gene TRBV9, with D unresolved. This CDR3 is 15 amino acids long. CDR1 and CDR2 from the germline V gene are SGDLS and YYNGEE. Deletions cut 0 bases from V and 3 bases from J, with 12 bases between. The CDR3 loop is CASSVEGWADYGYTF. The CDR3 bases are TGTGCCAGCAGCGTAGAAGGCTGGGCAGACTATGGCTACACCTTC.

J is TRBJ2-3 and V is TRBV24-1, with 10 bases identical to TRBD1. V lost 9 bases to trimming and J lost 4 bases; unmatched junction nucleotides: 9. Germline V gene sequence: CDR1 KGHDR, CDR2 SFDVKD. The CDR3 runs 15 residues. The CDR3 region has the DNA TGTGCCACCGCCAGCGGACAGGGGGTATCAGATACGCAGTATTTT. Translating it yields CATASGQGVSDTQYF.

This chain joins TRBV19 and TRBJ2-4; D is possibly TRBD1 (6 bases). Between the trimmed V and J ends, which lost 7 bases and 1 base, there was a span of 20 bases. CDR3 length: 17 amino acids. CDR1 and CDR2 from the germline V gene are LNHDA and SQIVND (reference sequence). The CDR3 sequence: CASTETGTPPAKNIQYF. As DNA, the CDR3 is TGTGCCAGTACTGAGACCGGGACACCCCCTGCCAAAAACATTCAGTACTTC.

The chain links TRBV25-1 to TRBJ2-7; 7 nucleotides match TRBD1. The V gene end was trimmed by 3 bases and the J gene end by 2 bases; junction bases not matched to a gene: 10. The germline V gene encodes CDR1 MGHDK and CDR2 SYGVNS. This CDR3 is 16 amino acids long. In DNA, the CDR3 is TGTGCCAGCAGTGATTTAAACTACAGGGGAGCCTACGAGCAGTACTTC. Translating gives CASSDLNYRGAYEQYF.

The rearrangement links TRBV12-3 or TRBV12-4 to TRBJ1-2, with D perhaps matching TRBD1 (6 bases). Trimming removed 2 bases from V and 8 bases from J, with 12 bases in between. This CDR3 is 13 amino acids long. CDR3 sequence reads: CASSLRGNGGYTF. The CDR3 DNA is TGTGCCAGCAGTTTAAGGGGGAATGGGGGCTACACCTTC.

CDR3 sequence reads: CASSLLDGYTF. Written as DNA, the CDR3 is TGTGCCAGCAGCCTACTAGACGGCTACACCTTC. This rearrangement joins TRBV7-9 to TRBJ1-2; no reliable D call. The germline gives CDR1 SEHNR, CDR2 FQNEAQ (reference sequence). The CDR3 runs 11 residues. Trimming pared 5 bases from V and 8 bases from J, leaving 9 bases between.

The V and J genes are TRBV20-1 and TRBJ1-1; D unclear. V lost 5 bases, J lost 3 bases, and 4 bases lay in between. Germline V CDR1 and CDR2: DFQATT, SNEGSKA (reference sequence). CDR3 length: 10 residues. In DNA, the CDR3 is TGCAGTGCTGAGGACACTGAAGCTTTCTTT. Protein: CSAEDTEAFF.

The CDR3 DNA is TGCGCCAGCAGCTCACAAGTTGCGAACACTGAAGCTTTCTTT. As protein: CASSSQVANTEAFF. The rearrangement links TRBV5-1 to TRBJ1-1; D not resolved. Looked up from germline, CDR1 is SGHRS and CDR2 is YFSETQ. The CDR3 is 14 amino acids. The ends were cut back, 3 bases at V and 1 base at J, with 10 bases in the middle.

This clone was observed once. The rearrangement joins TRBV10-2 to TRBJ1-6; D unresolved. Per germline, CDR1 WSHSY and CDR2 SAAADI. V lost 6 bases to trimming and J lost 9 bases, with 21 bases between them. CDR3 length equals 16 residues. DNA for the CDR3: TGCGCCAGCAGCAAGAGTTCGGGGATAGGTATTTCACCCCTCCACTTT. Translation: CASSKSSGIGISPLHF.

With respect to this clone: At the DNA level, this CDR3 is encoded by other sequences in the same sample as well. The CDR3 region is CASSLDRGPYEQYF. CDR3 sequence (DNA): TGTGCCAGCAGCTTGGACAGGGGGCCCTACGAGCAGTACTTC. The rearrangement links TRBV11-2 to TRBJ2-7; TRBD1 matches 11 bases. The CDR3 consists of 14 residues. Germline CDR1 SGHAT, CDR2 FQNNGV. The V segment lost 3 bases and the J segment 2 bases; nucleotides outside the gene matches: 0.

The V gene is TRBV18, the J gene TRBJ1-1, with no clear D. Germline V CDR1 and CDR2: KGHSH, LQKENI. The CDR3 extends over 17 amino acids. V was trimmed by 2 bases and J by 0 bases, leaving 16 bases between them. The CDR3 sequence is CASSPIMAGGMNTEAFF. The DNA for the CDR3 is TGTGCCAGCTCACCAATCATGGCAGGAGGAATGAACACTGAAGCTTTCTTT.

The chain recombines TRBV4-3 with TRBJ2-1; 10 bases agree with TRBD2. This CDR3 has 18 residues. In germline, CDR1 is LGHNA, CDR2 YSLEER. Trimming took 1 base from V and 0 from J; bases not matched to a gene: 6. CDR3 sequence (DNA): TGCGCCAGCAGCCAAGCCGGGACTAGCGTCAGCTCCTACAATGAGCAGTTCTTC. It codes for CASSQAGTSVSSYNEQFF.

Of note for this clone: Other DNA sequences within the sample encode an identical CDR3. J is TRBJ1-1 and V is TRBV5-1, with D maybe TRBD1 (5 bases). The CDR3 contains 14 residues. The V and J ends lost 4 bases and 0 bases respectively, with 10 bases between them. Germline CDR1 SGHRS, CDR2 YFSETQ. The CDR3 DNA is TGCGCCAGCAGCCTAGACAGCTTGAACACTGAAGCTTTCTTT. It yields the protein CASSLDSLNTEAFF.

The V call is TRBV29-1, the J call TRBJ2-7; possible D gene TRBD2, 6 bases. CDR1 is SQVTM and CDR2 is ANQGSEA in the germline V gene. V lost 1 base, J lost 6 bases, and 16 bases lay in between. This CDR3 is built from 14 residues. The CDR3 here is CSVEVGLQGGEQYF. CDR3 bases: TGCAGCGTTGAAGTGGGCCTTCAGGGAGGCGAGCAGTACTTC.

CDR3 protein: CASSMGTGDLYEQYF. DNA of the CDR3: TGTGCCAGTAGTATGGGGACAGGGGACCTTTACGAGCAGTACTTC. The J gene is TRBJ2-7, the V gene TRBV19; TRBD1 matches 10 bases. The CDR3 covers 15 residues. Germline V lookup: CDR1 LNHDA, CDR2 SQIVND (reference sequence). Trimming took 3 bases from V and 4 from J; bases not matched to a gene: 6.

This clone has only a few counts. The CDR3 spells CASSSPGGASTDTQYF. CDR3 DNA sequence: TGTGCCAGCAGCTCACCCGGGGGGGCCAGCACAGATACGCAGTATTTT. The V and J genes are TRBV2 and TRBJ2-3; 8 nucleotides align to TRBD2. CDR3 size: 16 residues. Germline-derived CDR1 and CDR2 are SNHLY and FYNNEI. The junction had 8 bases not matched to a gene; V was cut back by 6 bases and J by 0 bases.

V and J are TRBV11-2 and TRBJ1-6; possibly TRBD1 for D (6 bases). Germline V CDR1 and CDR2: SGHAT, FQNNGV. The CDR3 has 14 amino acids. The V gene lost 2 bases and the J gene lost 4 bases, with 6 bases spanning the gap. In DNA, the CDR3 is TGTGCCAGCAGCTTACAGGGGTATAATTCACCCCTCCACTTT. It specifies CASSLQGYNSPLHF.